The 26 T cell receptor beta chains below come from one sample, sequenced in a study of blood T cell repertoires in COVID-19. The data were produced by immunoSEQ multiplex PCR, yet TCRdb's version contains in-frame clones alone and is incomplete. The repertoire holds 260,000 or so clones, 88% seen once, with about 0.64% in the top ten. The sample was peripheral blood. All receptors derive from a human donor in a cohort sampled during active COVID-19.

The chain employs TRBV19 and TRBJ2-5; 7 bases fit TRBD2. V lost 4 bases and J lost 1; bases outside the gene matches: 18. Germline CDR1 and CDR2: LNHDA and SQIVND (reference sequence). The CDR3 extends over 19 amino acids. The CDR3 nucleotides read TGTGCCAGTAGTACAATAACCAACCTAACGTCGGGGGGCCAAGAGACCCAGTACTTC. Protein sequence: CASSTITNLTSGGQETQYF.

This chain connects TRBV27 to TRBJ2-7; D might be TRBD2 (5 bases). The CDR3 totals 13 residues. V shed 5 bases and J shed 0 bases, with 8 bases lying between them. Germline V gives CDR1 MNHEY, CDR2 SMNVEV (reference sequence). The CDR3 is CASSDGSSYEQYF. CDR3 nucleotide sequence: TGTGCCAGCAGTGATGGGAGCTCCTACGAGCAGTACTTC.

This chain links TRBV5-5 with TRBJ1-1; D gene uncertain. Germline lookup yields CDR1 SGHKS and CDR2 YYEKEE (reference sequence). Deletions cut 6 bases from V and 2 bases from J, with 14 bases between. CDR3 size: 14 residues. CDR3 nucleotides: TGTGCCAGCACCTTCCTCTCAGATAACACTGAAGCTTTCTTT. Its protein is CASTFLSDNTEAFF.

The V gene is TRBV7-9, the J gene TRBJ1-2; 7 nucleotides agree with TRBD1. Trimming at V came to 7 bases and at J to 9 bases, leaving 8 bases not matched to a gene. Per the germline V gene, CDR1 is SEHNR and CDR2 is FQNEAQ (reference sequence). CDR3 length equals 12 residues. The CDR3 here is CASMGQLDSYTF. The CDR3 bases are TGTGCCAGCATGGGACAGCTCGACAGCTACACCTTC.

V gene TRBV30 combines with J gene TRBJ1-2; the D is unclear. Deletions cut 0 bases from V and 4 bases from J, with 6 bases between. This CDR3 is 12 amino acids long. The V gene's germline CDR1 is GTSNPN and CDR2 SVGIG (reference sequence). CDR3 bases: TGTGCCTGGAGTGTACACAGCTATGGCTACACCTTC. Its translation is CAWSVHSYGYTF.

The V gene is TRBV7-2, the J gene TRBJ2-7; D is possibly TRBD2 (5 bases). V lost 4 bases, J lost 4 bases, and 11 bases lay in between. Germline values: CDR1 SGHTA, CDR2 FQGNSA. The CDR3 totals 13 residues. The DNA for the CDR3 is TGTGCCAGCAGCTCTGCGACGGGGTACGAGCAGTACTTC. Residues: CASSSATGYEQYF.

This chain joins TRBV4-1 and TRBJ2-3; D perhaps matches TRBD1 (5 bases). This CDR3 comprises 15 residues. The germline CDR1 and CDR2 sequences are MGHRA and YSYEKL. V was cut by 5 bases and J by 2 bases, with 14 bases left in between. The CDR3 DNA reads TGCGCCAGCAGCGTCAGGGCAGATACCACAGATACGCAGTATTTT. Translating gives CASSVRADTTDTQYF.

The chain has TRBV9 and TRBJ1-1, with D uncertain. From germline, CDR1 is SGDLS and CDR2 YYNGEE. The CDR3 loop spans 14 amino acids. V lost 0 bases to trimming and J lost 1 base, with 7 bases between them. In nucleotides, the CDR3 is TGTGCCAGCAGCGTAGACCAGAAGAACACTGAAGCTTTCTTT. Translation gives CASSVDQKNTEAFF. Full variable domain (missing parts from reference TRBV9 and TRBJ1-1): DSGVTQTPKHLITATGQRVTLRCSPRSGDLSVYWYQQSLDQGLQFLIQYYNGEERAKGNILERFSAQQFPDLHSELNLSSLELGDSALYFCASSVDQKNTEAFFGQGTRLTVV.

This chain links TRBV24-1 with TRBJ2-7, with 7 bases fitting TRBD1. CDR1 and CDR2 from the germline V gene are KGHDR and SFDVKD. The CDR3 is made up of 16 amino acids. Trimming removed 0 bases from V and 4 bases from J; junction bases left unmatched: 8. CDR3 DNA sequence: TGTGCCACCAGTGATTTGGCTAGGGGGCGATTTTACGAGCAGTACTTC. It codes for CATSDLARGRFYEQYF.

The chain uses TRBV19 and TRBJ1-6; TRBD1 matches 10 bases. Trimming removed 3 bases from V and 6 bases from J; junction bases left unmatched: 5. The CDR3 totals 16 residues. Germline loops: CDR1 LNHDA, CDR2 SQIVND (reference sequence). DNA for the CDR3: TGTGCCAGTAGTATTTCGGGACAGGGGATTAATTCACCCCTCCACTTT. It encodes CASSISGQGINSPLHF.

CDR3 DNA: TGTGCCAGCAGTTTAGGGGCCATCTACGAGCAGTACTTC. It translates to CASSLGAIYEQYF. The chain has TRBV28 and TRBJ2-7; possibly TRBD1 for D (5 bases). Germline CDR1 MDHEN, CDR2 SYDVKM. Trimming took off 2 bases at V and 3 bases at J, with 8 bases between the two ends. The CDR3 loop spans 13 amino acids.

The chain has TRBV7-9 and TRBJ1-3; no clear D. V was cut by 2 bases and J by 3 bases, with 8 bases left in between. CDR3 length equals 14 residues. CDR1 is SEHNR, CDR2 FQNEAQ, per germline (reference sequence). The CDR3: CASSLFGDGNTIYF. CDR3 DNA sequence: TGTGCCAGCAGCTTATTCGGGGATGGAAACACCATATATTTT.

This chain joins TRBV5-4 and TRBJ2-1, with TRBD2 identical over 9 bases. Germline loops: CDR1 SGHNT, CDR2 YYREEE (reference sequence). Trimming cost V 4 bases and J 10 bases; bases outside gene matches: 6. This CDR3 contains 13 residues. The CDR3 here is CASSLVAGEEQFF. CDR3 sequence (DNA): TGTGCCAGCAGCCTAGTAGCGGGAGAGGAGCAGTTCTTC.

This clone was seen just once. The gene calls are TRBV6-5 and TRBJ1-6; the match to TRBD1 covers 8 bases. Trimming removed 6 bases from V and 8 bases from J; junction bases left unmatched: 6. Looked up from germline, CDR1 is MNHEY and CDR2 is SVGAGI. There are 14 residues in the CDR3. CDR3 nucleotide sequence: TGTGCCAGCAGCGCGGACAGGGCGGATTCACCCCTCCACTTT. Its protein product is CASSADRADSPLHF.

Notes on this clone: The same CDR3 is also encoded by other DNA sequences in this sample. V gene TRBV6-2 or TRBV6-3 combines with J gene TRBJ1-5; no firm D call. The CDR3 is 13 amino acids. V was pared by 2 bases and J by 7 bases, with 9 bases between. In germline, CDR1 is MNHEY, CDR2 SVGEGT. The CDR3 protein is CASSYVGGQPQHF. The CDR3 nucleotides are TGTGCCAGCAGTTACGTTGGCGGACAGCCCCAGCATTTT.

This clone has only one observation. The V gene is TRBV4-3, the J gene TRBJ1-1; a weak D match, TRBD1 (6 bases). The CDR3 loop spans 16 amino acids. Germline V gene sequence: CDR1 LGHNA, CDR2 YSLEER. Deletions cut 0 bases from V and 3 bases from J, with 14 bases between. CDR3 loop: CASSQDAQGSDTEAFF. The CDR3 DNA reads TGCGCCAGCAGCCAAGATGCCCAGGGGTCTGACACTGAAGCTTTCTTT.

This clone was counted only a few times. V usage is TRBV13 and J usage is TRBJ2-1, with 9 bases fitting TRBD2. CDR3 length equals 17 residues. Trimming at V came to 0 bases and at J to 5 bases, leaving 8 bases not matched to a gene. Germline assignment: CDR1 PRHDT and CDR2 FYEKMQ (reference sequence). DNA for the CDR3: TGTGCCAGCAGCTTAGGCCTACTAGCGGGCTGGGACAATGAGCAGTTCTTC. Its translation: CASSLGLLAGWDNEQFF.

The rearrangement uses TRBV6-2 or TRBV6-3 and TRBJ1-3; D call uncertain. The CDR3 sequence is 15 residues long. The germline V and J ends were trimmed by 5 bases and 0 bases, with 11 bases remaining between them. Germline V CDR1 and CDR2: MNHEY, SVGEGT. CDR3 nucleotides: TGTGCCAGCAGTCCCGGGTCATACTCTGGAAACACCATATATTTT. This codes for CASSPGSYSGNTIYF.

CDR3 protein: CAWSVDWGGEQYF. The CDR3 DNA is TGTGCCTGGAGTGTTGATTGGGGGGGCGAGCAGTACTTC. The gene calls are TRBV30 and TRBJ2-7; TRBD2 aligns across 7 bases. V shed 0 bases and J 6 bases; nucleotides not matched to a gene: 5. The CDR3 covers 13 residues. The V gene's germline CDR1 is GTSNPN and CDR2 SVGIG (reference sequence). Full variable domain (rest looked up from reference TRBV30 and TRBJ2-7): SQTIHQWPATLVQPVGSPLSLECTVEGTSNPNLYWYRQAAGRGLQLLFYSVGIGQISSEVPQNLSASRPQDRQFILSSKKLLLSDSGFYLCAWSVDWGGEQYFGPGTRLTVT.

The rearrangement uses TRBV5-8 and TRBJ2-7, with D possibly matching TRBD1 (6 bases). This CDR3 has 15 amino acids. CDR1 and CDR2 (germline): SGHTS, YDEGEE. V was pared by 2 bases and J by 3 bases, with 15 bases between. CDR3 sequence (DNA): TGTGCCAGCAGCTTTTTAACAGGGTCGGACTACGAGCAGTACTTC. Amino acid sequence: CASSFLTGSDYEQYF.

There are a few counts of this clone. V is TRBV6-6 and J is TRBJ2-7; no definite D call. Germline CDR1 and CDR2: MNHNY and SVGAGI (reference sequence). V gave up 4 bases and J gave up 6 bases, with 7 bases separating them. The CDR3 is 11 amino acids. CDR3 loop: CASSSLLEQYF. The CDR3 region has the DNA TGTGCCAGCAGTTCCCTCCTCGAGCAGTACTTC.

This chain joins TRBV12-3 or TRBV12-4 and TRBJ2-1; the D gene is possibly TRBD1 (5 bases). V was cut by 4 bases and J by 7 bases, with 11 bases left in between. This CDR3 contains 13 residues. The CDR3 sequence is CASSSQGLNEQFF. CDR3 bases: TGTGCCAGCAGTTCCCAGGGTCTGAATGAGCAGTTCTTC.

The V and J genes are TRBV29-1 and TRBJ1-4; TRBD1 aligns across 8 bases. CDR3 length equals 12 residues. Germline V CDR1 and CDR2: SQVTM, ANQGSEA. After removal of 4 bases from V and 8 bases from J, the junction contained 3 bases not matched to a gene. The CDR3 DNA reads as TGCAGCGTTGTAACAGGGGGGGAAAAACTGTTTTTT. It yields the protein CSVVTGGEKLFF.

The CDR3 loop is CASSPRSSRGGAETQYF. The CDR3 DNA follows: TGTGCCAGCAGCCCCCGATCCTCTCGCGGGGGCGCGGAGACCCAGTACTTC. The V gene is TRBV7-2, the J gene TRBJ2-5; D may be TRBD2 (7 bases). V was pared by 5 bases and J by 5 bases, with 24 bases between. The CDR3 length is 17 residues. CDR1 is SGHTA and CDR2 is FQGNSA in the germline V gene.

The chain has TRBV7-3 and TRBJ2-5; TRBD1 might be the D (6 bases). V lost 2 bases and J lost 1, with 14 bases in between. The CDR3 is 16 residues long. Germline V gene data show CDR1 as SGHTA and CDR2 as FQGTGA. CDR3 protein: CASSLYPGARQETQYF. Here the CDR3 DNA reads TGTGCCAGCAGCTTATATCCAGGGGCCCGCCAAGAGACCCAGTACTTC.

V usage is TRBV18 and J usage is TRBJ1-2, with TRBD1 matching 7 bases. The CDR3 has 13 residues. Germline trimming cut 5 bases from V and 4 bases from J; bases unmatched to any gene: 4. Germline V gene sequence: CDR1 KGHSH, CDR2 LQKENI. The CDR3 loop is CASSVQGSYGYTF. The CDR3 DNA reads TGTGCCAGCTCAGTACAGGGGTCCTATGGCTACACCTTC.